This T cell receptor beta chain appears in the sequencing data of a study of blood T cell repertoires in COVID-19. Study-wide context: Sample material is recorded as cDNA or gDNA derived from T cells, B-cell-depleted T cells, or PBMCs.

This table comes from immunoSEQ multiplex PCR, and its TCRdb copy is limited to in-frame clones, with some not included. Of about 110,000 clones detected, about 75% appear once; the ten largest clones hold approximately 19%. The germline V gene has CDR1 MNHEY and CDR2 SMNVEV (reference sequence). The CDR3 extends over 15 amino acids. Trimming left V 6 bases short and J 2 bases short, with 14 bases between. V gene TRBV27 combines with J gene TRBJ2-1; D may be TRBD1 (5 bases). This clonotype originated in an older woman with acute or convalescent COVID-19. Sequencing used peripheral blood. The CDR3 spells CASRGIQGTYNEQFF. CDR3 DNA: TGTGCCAGCAGGGGGATCCAGGGAACCTACAATGAGCAGTTCTTC.